Sequencing of this T cell receptor (beta chain) was carried out in a study of CD8 T cells in Susac syndrome. V lost 4 bases and J lost 7, with 23 bases in between. Germline CDR1 MGHDK, CDR2 SYGVNS. There are 16 residues in the CDR3. The RNA, about 0.5 to 1 ug, was put through reverse transcription using random hexamers. One entry per CDR3 protein results from TCRdb running MiXCR on the immunoSEQ multiplex PCR reads. The table records around 230,000 distinct CDR3 sequences, roughly 96% of them present only once. From blood CD8+ and CD4+ T cells, the TCR beta chain was sequenced. TEMRA cells were FACS-enriched, with CD8+ and CD4+ T cells isolated negatively.

The chain employs TRBV25-1 and TRBJ2-7, with a tentative D call TRBD2 (5 bases). The TCR comes from a human donor with multiple sclerosis. The sequenced material came from CD4+ T cells from PBMCs. The CDR3 loop reads CASSARRASRPGEQYF. The CDR3 DNA reads as TGTGCCAGCAGTGCCCGTCGTGCCTCACGCCCGGGGGAGCAGTACTTC.